These 8 T cell receptor beta chains were all obtained from the same sample, sequenced in a study of T cell repertoires in cytomegalovirus infection. Each CDR3 protein is one row after TCRdb ran MiXCR on the reads. In the table there are a few hundred thousand distinct CDR3 sequences, about 40% of which are singletons. Their antigens remain unidentified. The sample was cultured PBMCs, taken from culture after CMV antigen stimulation. All receptors come from a human donor in good health (CMV status not recorded). Some clones in this sample may be carry-over from other donors' samples.

CDR3 in DNA: TGTGCCAGCAGCTTAGGTGGTAGCCTGGTGGAGCAGTACTTC. It is translated as CASSLGGSLVEQYF. The chain employs TRBV11-2 and TRBJ2-7, with D hard to call. V lost 1 base and J lost 7, with 14 bases in between. The V gene's germline CDR1 is SGHAT and CDR2 FQNNGV. The CDR3 totals 14 residues.

This chain links TRBV4-3 with TRBJ2-5; the D is unclear. Trimming took off 0 bases at V and 5 bases at J, with 7 bases between the two ends. The CDR3 loop spans 13 amino acids. Germline values: CDR1 LGHNA, CDR2 YSLEER. The CDR3 is CASSQDQWETQYF. Written as DNA, the CDR3 is TGCGCCAGCAGCCAAGATCAGTGGGAGACCCAGTACTTC.

This clonotype was counted only a few times. The chain uses TRBV5-4 and TRBJ2-7, with D maybe TRBD1 (5 bases). This CDR3 contains 15 residues. The V gene's germline CDR1 is SGHNT and CDR2 YYREEE (reference sequence). Trimming took off 9 bases at V and 2 bases at J, with 21 bases between the two ends. The CDR3 DNA is TGTGCCACTAGGCCGATGGAGCAGGGAACCTACGAGCAGTACTTC. This sequence encodes CATRPMEQGTYEQYF.

The chain couples TRBV7-2 to TRBJ1-5, with D maybe TRBD1 (6 bases). CDR1 is SGHTA and CDR2 is FQGNSA in the germline V gene. With 0 bases removed from V and 7 bases from J, the gap between germline ends came to 10 bases. The CDR3 runs to 14 residues. CDR3 region: CASSLAAQGQPQHF. The CDR3 DNA reads as TGTGCCAGCAGCTTAGCCGCACAGGGACAGCCCCAGCATTTT.

The chain combines TRBV20-1 with TRBJ1-1, with D maybe TRBD1 (5 bases). The CDR3 is 12 residues long. Germline CDR1 and CDR2: DFQATT and SNEGSKA (reference sequence). CDR3 sequence (DNA): TGCAATGGACCAGGGTTTGACACTGAAGCTTTCTTT. Translation: CNGPGFDTEAFF.

The J gene is TRBJ2-3, the V gene TRBV19; 15 bases align to TRBD2. The CDR3 loop spans 17 amino acids. Germline CDR1 LNHDA, CDR2 SQIVND (reference sequence). V shed 4 bases, J shed 8 bases, and the junction held 10 bases outside the gene matches. In DNA, the CDR3 is TGTGCCAGTAGTACCGGGACTAGCGGGGGGACATCGGGTACGCAGTATTTT. Its protein product is CASSTGTSGGTSGTQYF. Variable domain in full (rest from reference TRBV19 and TRBJ2-3): DGGITQSPKYLFRKEGQNVTLSCEQNLNHDAMYWYRQDPGQGLRLIYYSQIVNDFQKGDIAEGYSVSREKKESFPLTVTSAQKNPTAFYLCASSTGTSGGTSGTQYFGPGTRLTVL.

The chain carries TRBV11-2 and TRBJ2-1; D is undetermined. Per the germline V gene, CDR1 is SGHAT and CDR2 is FQNNGV. V lost 0 bases and J 0 bases, leaving 6 bases between the germline ends. This CDR3 is built from 15 residues. Here the CDR3 reads CASSLEFSSYNEQFF. CDR3 nucleotides: TGTGCCAGCAGCTTAGAATTCTCCTCCTACAATGAGCAGTTCTTC.

This clonotype was seen only a few times. The chain employs TRBV7-2 and TRBJ2-7; unclear D gene. With 0 bases removed from V and 2 bases from J, the gap between germline ends came to 11 bases. The germline gives CDR1 SGHTA, CDR2 FQGNSA. This CDR3 has 15 residues. CDR3 nucleotides: TGTGCCAGCAGCTTAGCTGCGACGGTCCCCTACGAGCAGTACTTC. Its translation: CASSLAATVPYEQYF.